Below are 26 T cell receptor beta chains sequenced from a single sample in a study of Ad26.COV2.S vaccination and SARS-CoV-2 variants. Treatment noted: about 20 received Ad26.COV2.S at low or high dose, single or two shots; roughly five received placebo; per-sample allocation not given. The study sampled participants on day 63 after the first vaccine or placebo injection. Measured with immunoSEQ multiplex PCR; TCRdb has only the in-frame clones, and not every one. The repertoire holds about 400,000 clones, with around 89% as singletons. This material consisted of peripheral blood, taken in a trial of Ad26.COV2.S vaccine versus placebo. The receptors shown here come from a person between 18 and 59 years old who received the Ad26.COV2.S COVID-19 vaccine or a placebo.

The chain carries TRBV4-1 and TRBJ2-5, with TRBD2 matching over 12 bases. Germline CDR1 MGHRA, CDR2 YSYEKL. This CDR3 is built from 15 residues. V was clipped by 4 bases and J by 5 bases; unmatched bases: 5. In nucleotides, the CDR3 is TGCGCCAGCAGCCGCGGCGGGACTAGCGGGGAGACCCAGTACTTC. It codes for CASSRGGTSGETQYF.

The J gene is TRBJ1-2, the V gene TRBV25-1, with D unclear. V dropped 10 bases and J dropped 1 base, with 4 bases sitting between them. CDR1 is MGHDK and CDR2 is SYGVNS in the germline V gene. The CDR3 runs to 10 residues. The DNA for the CDR3 is TGTGCCACAAGTAACTATGGCTACACCTTC. This gives the protein CATSNYGYTF.

The chain carries TRBV24-1 and TRBJ2-5, with 7 positions matching TRBD1. J gave up 2 bases and V 4 bases, and 3 bases lay outside the gene matches. Germline values: CDR1 KGHDR, CDR2 SFDVKD. This CDR3 region has 14 residues. CDR3 loop: CATSDPGQQETQYF. CDR3 nucleotides: TGTGCCACCAGTGACCCGGGACAGCAAGAGACCCAGTACTTC.

The chain is built from TRBV2 and TRBJ1-2; D is unresolved. Trimming cost V 6 bases and J 2 bases, with 16 bases left between them. The CDR3 totals 15 residues. Germline CDR1 is SNHLY and CDR2 is FYNNEI. CDR3 coding DNA: TGTGCCAGCAGATCCTTCTGGACTAAAAACTATGGCTACACCTTC. It codes for CASRSFWTKNYGYTF.

The J gene is TRBJ1-6, the V gene TRBV4-1; 9 bases line up with TRBD1. The CDR3 length is 17 residues. Looked up from germline, CDR1 is MGHRA and CDR2 is YSYEKL. The ends lost 4 bases at V and 10 bases at J; junction bases unmatched: 14. The CDR3 nucleotides read TGCGCCAGCAGCCCTACTCCGGGACAGGGTTTAGGGTCACCCCTCCACTTT. This encodes CASSPTPGQGLGSPLHF.

The chain combines TRBV27 with TRBJ2-2; D assignment may be TRBD1 or TRBD2 (5 bases each). The CDR3 has 14 amino acids. Trimming removed 8 bases from V and 0 bases from J, with 10 bases in between. Germline V gives CDR1 MNHEY, CDR2 SMNVEV (reference sequence). The CDR3 bases are TGTGCCAGCCGTGGGGGACCGAACACCGGGGAGCTGTTTTTT. It codes for CASRGGPNTGELFF.

This chain uses TRBV6-5 with TRBJ2-5, with D perhaps TRBD1 (6 bases). The CDR3 totals 14 residues. CDR1 is MNHEY and CDR2 is SVGAGI in the germline V gene. V lost 6 bases, J lost 1 base, and 12 bases lay in between. The CDR3 is CASRARGAQETQYF. CDR3 DNA: TGTGCCAGCAGGGCCAGGGGAGCCCAAGAGACCCAGTACTTC.

This clone has just a few counts. This chain links TRBV5-1 with TRBJ2-7; D possibly corresponds to TRBD1 (5 bases). Deletions cut 0 bases from V and 3 bases from J, with 13 bases between. Germline CDR1 reads SGHRS; CDR2 reads YFSETQ. There are 15 residues in the CDR3. CDR3 bases: TGCGCCAGCAGCTTGGGCACCCCTAGGGGCTACGAGCAGTACTTC. Protein product: CASSLGTPRGYEQYF. Based on the CDR3 plus reference TRBV5-1 and TRBJ2-7, the full variable domain is KAGVTQTPRYLIKTRGQQVTLSCSPISGHRSVSWYQQTPGQGLQFLFEYFSETQRNKGNFPGRFSGRQFSNSRSEMNVSTLELGDSALYLCASSLGTPRGYEQYFGPGTRLTVT.

The chain carries TRBV28 and TRBJ1-5; TRBD1 is a possible D gene (5 bases). Germline V gene sequence: CDR1 MDHEN, CDR2 SYDVKM. The CDR3 loop spans 13 amino acids. The ends were cut back, 3 bases at V and 7 bases at J, with 10 bases in the middle. The CDR3 coding sequence is TGTGCCAGCAGTTTCTCAGGGTGGCAGCCCCAGCATTTT. Amino acids: CASSFSGWQPQHF. The full variable domain, rest sourced from reference TRBV28 and TRBJ1-5, is DVKVTQSSRYLVKRTGEKVFLECVQDMDHENMFWYRQDPGLGLRLIYFSYDVKMKEKGDIPEGYSVSREKKERFSLILESASTNQTSMYLCASSFSGWQPQHFGDGTRLSIL.

The J gene is TRBJ2-3, the V gene TRBV3-1 (or the pseudogene TRBV3-2); 16 bases fit TRBD2. The CDR3 has 18 amino acids. Germline V gene sequence: CDR1 LGHDT, CDR2 YNNKEL (reference sequence). V trimming: 3 bases; J trimming: 3 bases; junction bases outside the gene matches: 6. In nucleotides, the CDR3 is TGTGCCAGCAGCCAGGGACTAGCGGGGGGGACAGGGACAGATACGCAGTATTTT. This encodes CASSQGLAGGTGTDTQYF.

This clone was detected a few times. The chain recombines TRBV6-2 or TRBV6-3 with TRBJ2-2, with TRBD1 matching 7 bases. The CDR3 totals 14 residues. V was clipped by 6 bases and J by 3 bases; unmatched bases: 4. In germline, CDR1 is MNHEY, CDR2 SVGEGT. The CDR3 nucleotides are TGTGCCAGCAGCTCGACAGGGTACACCGGGGAGCTGTTTTTT. The encoded protein is CASSSTGYTGELFF.

The V call is TRBV30, the J call TRBJ2-6; TRBD2 matches at 13 bases. CDR1 GTSNPN and CDR2 SVGIG come from the germline V gene (reference sequence). Losses at the gene ends were 1 base for V and 0 bases for J; bases not matched to a gene: 3. CDR3 length: 18 amino acids. CDR3 loop: CAWSELAGGSSGANVLTF. Here the CDR3 DNA reads TGTGCCTGGAGTGAACTAGCGGGGGGGTCCTCTGGGGCCAACGTCCTGACTTTC.

The gene calls are TRBV5-4 and TRBJ1-1; the match to TRBD1 covers 9 bases. The germline gives CDR1 SGHNT, CDR2 YYREEE (reference sequence). The CDR3 length is 17 residues. With V trimmed by 1 base and J by 0 bases, 7 bases remained unmatched. CDR3 residues: CASSLRRGQGMNTEAFF. For the CDR3, the DNA is TGTGCCAGCAGCTTGAGGAGGGGACAGGGCATGAACACTGAAGCTTTCTTT. The complete variable domain, with remaining parts taken from reference TRBV5-4 and TRBJ1-1, reads ETGVTQSPTHLIKTRGQQVTLRCSSQSGHNTVSWYQQALGQGPQFIFQYYREEENGRGNFPPRFSGLQFPNYSSELNVNALELDDSALYLCASSLRRGQGMNTEAFFGQGTRLTVV.

In its sample, this clone was seen many times. The rearrangement links TRBV21-1 to TRBJ1-1; the table's TRBD1 call for D was not verified on the DNA. TRBV21-1 is assigned pseudogene status. The CDR3 loop spans 15 amino acids. CDR3 sequence reads: CASSKGARVGTEAFF. CDR3 nucleotide sequence: TGTGCCAGCAGCAAGGGGGCCAGGGTGGGCACTGAAGCTTTCTTT.

This clone appeared a single time. The V gene is TRBV28, the J gene TRBJ1-6; a weak D match, TRBD1 (5 bases). The CDR3 has 14 amino acids. Germline CDR1 reads MDHEN; CDR2 reads SYDVKM. Trimming removed 3 bases from V and 7 bases from J, with 10 bases in between. For the CDR3, the DNA is TGTGCCAGCAGTTTGCCGCCAGGGAATTCACCCCTCCACTTT. Amino acid sequence: CASSLPPGNSPLHF.

This clone came up once. The V call is TRBV15, the J call TRBJ1-3; perhaps TRBD1 as D (6 bases). V was clipped by 0 bases and J by 4 bases, with 10 bases between them. The CDR3 is made up of 15 amino acids. The V gene's germline CDR1 is LNHNV and CDR2 YYDKDF (reference sequence). The CDR3 loop reads CATSRDGGAGNTIYF. The CDR3 region has the DNA TGTGCCACCAGCAGAGATGGGGGGGCCGGAAACACCATATATTTT.

V usage is TRBV5-5 and J usage is TRBJ1-1; D is unresolved. CDR3 length: 15 amino acids. V lost 2 bases to trimming and J lost 1 base, with 12 bases between them. The germline V gene has CDR1 SGHKS and CDR2 YYEKEE (reference sequence). CDR3 sequence: CASSFGLSQNTEAFF. CDR3 coding DNA: TGTGCCAGCAGCTTCGGTTTGTCCCAGAACACTGAAGCTTTCTTT.

The chain is built from TRBV30 and TRBJ2-7; D is ambiguous. V was trimmed by 1 base and J by 2 bases, leaving 9 bases between them. The CDR3 totals 13 residues. The germline V gene encodes CDR1 GTSNPN and CDR2 SVGIG (reference sequence). DNA for the CDR3: TGTGCCTGGAGTGGCAGTTCCCCCTACGAGCAGTACTTC. Its protein is CAWSGSSPYEQYF.

This chain joins TRBV11-2 and TRBJ1-1, with 8 bases matching TRBD1. The V segment lost 5 bases and the J segment 11 bases; nucleotides outside the gene matches: 10. Looked up from germline, CDR1 is SGHAT and CDR2 is FQNNGV. CDR3 length: 13 amino acids. The chain's CDR3 is CASSTHSGGAAFF. CDR3 coding DNA: TGTGCCAGCAGCACCCATTCAGGGGGCGCGGCTTTCTTT. The full variable domain, its missing parts supplied by reference TRBV11-2 and TRBJ1-1, is EAGVAQSPRYKIIEKRQSVAFWCNPISGHATLYWYQQILGQGPKLLIQFQNNGVVDDSQLPKDRFSAERLKGVDSTLKIQPAKLEDSAVYLCASSTHSGGAAFFGQGTRLTVV.

The chain uses TRBV21-1 and TRBJ1-1; the table's D call, TRBD1, has no DNA check behind it. TRBV21-1 is shown as a pseudogene. There are 15 residues in the CDR3. The CDR3 DNA follows: TGTGCCAGCAATTGGACAGGGCGGAGATGGACTGAAGCTTTCTTT. Its protein is CASNWTGRRWTEAFF.

The rearrangement joins TRBV19 to TRBJ2-7, with 10 positions matching TRBD1. Trimming at V came to 4 bases and at J to 1 base, leaving 10 bases not matched to a gene. CDR1 is LNHDA, CDR2 SQIVND, per germline (reference sequence). This CDR3 spans 17 amino acids. The CDR3 DNA sequence: TGTGCCAGTAGTACTCAGACAGGGGGCGCATCATCCTACGAGCAGTACTTC. Translating gives CASSTQTGGASSYEQYF.

The CDR3 nucleotides are TGTGCCAGCAGCTTAGAGAGGGGGACAGTTAAGGTTTGGGACTACGAGCAGTACTTC. Encoded protein: CASSLERGTVKVWDYEQYF. The V call is TRBV11-2, the J call TRBJ2-7, with 7 positions matching TRBD1. The V gene end was trimmed by 0 bases and the J gene end by 3 bases; junction bases not matched to a gene: 17. From germline, CDR1 is SGHAT and CDR2 FQNNGV. The CDR3 runs 19 residues.

The V and J genes are TRBV10-3 and TRBJ1-4, with a tentative D call TRBD1 (5 bases). The CDR3 spans 18 residues. Germline V gives CDR1 ENHRY, CDR2 SYGVKD. Deletions cut 0 bases from V and 2 bases from J, with 16 bases between. The CDR3 region has the DNA TGTGCCATCAGTGAGTCCCCTCAGGCATGGGGGACTAATGAAAAACTGTTTTTT. Amino acid sequence: CAISESPQAWGTNEKLFF.

The rearrangement uses TRBV28 and TRBJ1-1, with 11 bases lining up with TRBD1. Germline V gene lookup returns CDR1 MDHEN and CDR2 SYDVKM. The CDR3 totals 14 residues. Losses at the gene ends were 10 bases for V and 6 bases for J; bases not matched to a gene: 10. CDR3 amino acids: CATAGDRGRAEAFF. The CDR3 nucleotides read TGTGCCACCGCTGGGGACAGGGGGAGGGCTGAAGCTTTCTTT.

The rearrangement uses TRBV6-2 or TRBV6-3 and TRBJ1-1; possible D gene TRBD1, 5 bases. The CDR3 is 13 amino acids. Germline V gene sequence: CDR1 MNHEY, CDR2 SVGEGT. V was trimmed by 2 bases and J by 7 bases, leaving 11 bases between them. CDR3 DNA sequence: TGTGCCAGCAGTTACCTAGGAGGGGTTGAAGCTTTCTTT. It codes for CASSYLGGVEAFF.

This chain joins TRBV10-1 and TRBJ2-7; 10 nucleotides agree with TRBD1. The J segment lost 3 bases and the V segment lost 3 bases, leaving 2 bases of the junction unmatched. CDR1 is WNHNN, CDR2 SYGVQD, per germline (reference sequence). The CDR3 sequence is 14 residues long. The CDR3 region is CASSDGTGVYEQYF. The CDR3 nucleotides are TGCGCCAGCAGTGATGGGACAGGGGTCTACGAGCAGTACTTC.